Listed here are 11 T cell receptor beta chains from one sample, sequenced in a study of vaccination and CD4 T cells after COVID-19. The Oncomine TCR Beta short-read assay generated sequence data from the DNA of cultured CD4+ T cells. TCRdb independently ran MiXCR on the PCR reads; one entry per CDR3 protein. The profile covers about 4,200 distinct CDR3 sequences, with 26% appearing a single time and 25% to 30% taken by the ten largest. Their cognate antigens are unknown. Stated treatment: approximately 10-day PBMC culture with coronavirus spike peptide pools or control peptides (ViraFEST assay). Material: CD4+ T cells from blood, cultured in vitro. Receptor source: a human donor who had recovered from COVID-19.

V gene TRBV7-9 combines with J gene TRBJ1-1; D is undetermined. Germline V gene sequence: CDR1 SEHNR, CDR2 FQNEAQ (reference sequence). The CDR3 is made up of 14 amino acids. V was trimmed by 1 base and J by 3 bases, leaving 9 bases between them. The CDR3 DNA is TGTGCCAGCAGCTTAGGGCTTTCTTACACTGAAGCTTTCTTT. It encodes CASSLGLSYTEAFF. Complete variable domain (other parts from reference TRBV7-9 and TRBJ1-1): DTGVSQNPRHKITKRGQNVTFRCDPISEHNRLYWYRQTLGQGPEFLTYFQNEAQLEKSRLLSDRFSAERPKGSFSTLEIQRTEQGDSAMYLCASSLGLSYTEAFFGQGTRLTVV.

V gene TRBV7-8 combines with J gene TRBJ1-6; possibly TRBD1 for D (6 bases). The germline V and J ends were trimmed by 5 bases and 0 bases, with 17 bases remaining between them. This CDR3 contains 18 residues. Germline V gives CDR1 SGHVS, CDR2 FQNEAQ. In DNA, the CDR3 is TGTGCCAGCAGCCCTCCGACAGGCGCTAGCTCCTATAATTCACCCCTCCACTTT. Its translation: CASSPPTGASSYNSPLHF.

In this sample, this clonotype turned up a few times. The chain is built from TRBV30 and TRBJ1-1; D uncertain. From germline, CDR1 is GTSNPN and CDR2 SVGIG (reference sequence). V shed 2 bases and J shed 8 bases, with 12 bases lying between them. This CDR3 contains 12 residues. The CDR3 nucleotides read TGTGCCTGGAGTTTCGGGGTAGGAGAAGCTTTCTTT. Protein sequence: CAWSFGVGEAFF.

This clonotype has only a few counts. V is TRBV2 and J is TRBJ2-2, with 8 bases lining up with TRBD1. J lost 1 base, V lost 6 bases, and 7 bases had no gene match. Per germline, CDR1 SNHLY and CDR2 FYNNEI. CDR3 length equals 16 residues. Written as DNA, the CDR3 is TGTGCCAGCAGCATACAGGGGGTCAAGAACACCGGGGAGCTGTTTTTT. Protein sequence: CASSIQGVKNTGELFF.

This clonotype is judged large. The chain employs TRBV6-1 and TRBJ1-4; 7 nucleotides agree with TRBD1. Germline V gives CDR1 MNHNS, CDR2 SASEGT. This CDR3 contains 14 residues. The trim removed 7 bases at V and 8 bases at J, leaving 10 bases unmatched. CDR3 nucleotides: TGTGCCAGCATCCGAGGGGGCTTCGAGGAAAAACTGTTTTTT. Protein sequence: CASIRGGFEEKLFF.

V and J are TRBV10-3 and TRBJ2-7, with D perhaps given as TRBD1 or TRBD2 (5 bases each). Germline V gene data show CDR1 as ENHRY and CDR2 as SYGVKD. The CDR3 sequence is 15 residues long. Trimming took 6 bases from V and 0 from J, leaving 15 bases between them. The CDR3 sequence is CAIRSSKGSSYEQYF. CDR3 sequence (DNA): TGTGCCATCAGATCGTCGAAGGGGAGCTCCTACGAGCAGTACTTC.

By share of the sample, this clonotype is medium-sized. This CDR3 reads CASRFTSGSSTDTQYF. The CDR3 nucleotides read TGTGCCAGCCGCTTTACTAGCGGGTCTAGCACAGATACGCAGTATTTT. The chain couples TRBV6-1 to TRBJ2-3; 9 nucleotides line up with TRBD2. The CDR3 is 16 amino acids. The V and J ends lost 8 bases and 0 bases, in that order; junction bases with no gene match: 9. Germline V gene sequence: CDR1 MNHNS, CDR2 SASEGT.

CDR3 nucleotide sequence: TGTGCCAGCAGCTCGGGGGACATCGAGGCAGATACGCAGTATTTT. Translating it yields CASSSGDIEADTQYF. This chain joins TRBV7-9 and TRBJ2-3; D is perhaps TRBD1 or TRBD2 (6 bases each). The CDR3 is 15 residues long. Germline loops: CDR1 SEHNR, CDR2 FQNEAQ (reference sequence). The V gene lost 4 bases and the J gene lost 4 bases, with 15 bases spanning the gap.

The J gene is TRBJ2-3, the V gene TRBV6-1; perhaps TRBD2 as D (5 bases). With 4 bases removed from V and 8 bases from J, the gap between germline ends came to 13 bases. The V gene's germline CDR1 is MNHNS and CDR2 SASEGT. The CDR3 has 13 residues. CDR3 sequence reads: CASSGTRAGTQYF. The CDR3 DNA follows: TGTGCCAGCAGTGGGACCCGGGCGGGTACGCAGTATTTT.

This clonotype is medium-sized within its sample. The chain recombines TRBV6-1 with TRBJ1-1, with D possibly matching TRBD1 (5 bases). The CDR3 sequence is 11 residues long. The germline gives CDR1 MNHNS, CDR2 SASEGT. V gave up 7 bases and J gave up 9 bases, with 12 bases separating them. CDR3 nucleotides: TGTGCCAGCACGAAAGGGGAAAAAGCTTTCTTT. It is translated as CASTKGEKAFF.

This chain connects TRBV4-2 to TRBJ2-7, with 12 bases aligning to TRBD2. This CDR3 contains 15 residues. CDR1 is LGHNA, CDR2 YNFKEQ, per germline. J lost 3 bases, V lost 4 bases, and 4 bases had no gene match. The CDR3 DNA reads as TGTGCCAGCAGCCGGTCTAGCGGGGGGGACTACGAGCAGTACTTC. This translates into CASSRSSGGDYEQYF.